This T cell receptor beta chain comes out of a study of a mutant IDH1 vaccine in newly diagnosed glioma. Whole-study context: First vaccine doses came 4-6 weeks after radiotherapy alone, or with temozolomide cycles. V12 fell at week 35 and V13, the study end, at week 47. Antecedent treatment encompassed radiotherapy, temozolomide, or their combination; the majority received both.

Some clones are missing from TCRdb's copy, which holds only in-frame ones; the method was immunoSEQ multiplex PCR. The table lists about 34,000 clones, about 87% of them singletons. Time point of the sample: week 47, end of study. Every vaccination contained 300 ug of the mutant IDH1 20-mer peptide and was paired with topical imiquimod. The V segment lost 4 bases and the J segment 0 bases; nucleotides outside the gene matches: 9. The CDR3 has 16 residues. Germline lookup yields CDR1 SGHAT and CDR2 FQNNGV. Study outcomes and limitations: Altogether, about 93% of patients exhibited vaccine-induced immune responses.

Regarding this clone: The target antigen is unknown.

The gene calls are TRBV11-2 and TRBJ2-7, with 7 bases lining up with TRBD2. Sequenced material: PBMCs, taken from a glioma patient whose treatment included an IDH1 peptide vaccine. The sequence came from a woman aged 25 to 45 with glioma. The CDR3 loop reads CASSSLRGGSSYEQYF. Written as DNA, the CDR3 is TGTGCCAGCAGCTCCCTCCGGGGAGGGAGCTCCTACGAGCAGTACTTC.